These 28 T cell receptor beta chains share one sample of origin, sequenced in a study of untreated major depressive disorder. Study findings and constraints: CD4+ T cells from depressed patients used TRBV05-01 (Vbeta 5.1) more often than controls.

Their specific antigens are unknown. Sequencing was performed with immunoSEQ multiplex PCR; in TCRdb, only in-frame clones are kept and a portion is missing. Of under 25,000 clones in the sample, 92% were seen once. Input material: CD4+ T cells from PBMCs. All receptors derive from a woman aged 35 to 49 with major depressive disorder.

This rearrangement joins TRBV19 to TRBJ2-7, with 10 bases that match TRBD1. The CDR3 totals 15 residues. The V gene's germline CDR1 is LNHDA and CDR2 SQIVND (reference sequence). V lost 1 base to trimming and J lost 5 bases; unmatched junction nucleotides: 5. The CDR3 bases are TGTGCCAGTAGTATAGCGGGGACAGGGGACCACGAGCAGTACTTC. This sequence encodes CASSIAGTGDHEQYF.

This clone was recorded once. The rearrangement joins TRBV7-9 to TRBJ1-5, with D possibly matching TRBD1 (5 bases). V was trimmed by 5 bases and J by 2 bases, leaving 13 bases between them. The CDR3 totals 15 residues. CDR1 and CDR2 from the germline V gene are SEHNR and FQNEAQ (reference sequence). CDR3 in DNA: TGTGCCAGCAGCCCCGGAGACAGCCGCAATCAGCCCCAGCATTTT. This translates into CASSPGDSRNQPQHF.

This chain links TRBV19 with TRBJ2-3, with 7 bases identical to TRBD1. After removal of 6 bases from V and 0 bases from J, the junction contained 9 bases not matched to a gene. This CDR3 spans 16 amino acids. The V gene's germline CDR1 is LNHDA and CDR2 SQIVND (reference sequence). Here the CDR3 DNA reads TGTGCCAGTAGCCTCCAAACAGGGGCCAGCACAGATACGCAGTATTTT. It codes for CASSLQTGASTDTQYF. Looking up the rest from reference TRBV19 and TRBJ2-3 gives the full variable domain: DGGITQSPKYLFRKEGQNVTLSCEQNLNHDAMYWYRQDPGQGLRLIYYSQIVNDFQKGDIAEGYSVSREKKESFPLTVTSAQKNPTAFYLCASSLQTGASTDTQYFGPGTRLTVL.

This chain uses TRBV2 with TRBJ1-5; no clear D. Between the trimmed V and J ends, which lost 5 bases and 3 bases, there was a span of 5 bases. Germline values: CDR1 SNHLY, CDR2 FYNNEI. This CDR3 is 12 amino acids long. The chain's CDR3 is CASSRDNQPQHF. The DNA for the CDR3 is TGTGCCAGCAGTAGGGACAATCAGCCCCAGCATTTT. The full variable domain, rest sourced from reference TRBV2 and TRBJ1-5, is EPEVTQTPSHQVTQMGQEVILRCVPISNHLYFYWYRQILGQKVEFLVSFYNNEISEKSEIFDDQFSVERPDGSNFTLKIRSTKLEDSAMYFCASSRDNQPQHFGDGTRLSIL.

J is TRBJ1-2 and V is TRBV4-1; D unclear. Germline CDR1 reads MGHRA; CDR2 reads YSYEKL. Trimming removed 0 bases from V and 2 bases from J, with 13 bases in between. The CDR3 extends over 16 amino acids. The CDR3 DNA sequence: TGCGCCAGCAGCCAAGAACCCCTAGGTCAGAACTATGGCTACACCTTC. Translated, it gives CASSQEPLGQNYGYTF.

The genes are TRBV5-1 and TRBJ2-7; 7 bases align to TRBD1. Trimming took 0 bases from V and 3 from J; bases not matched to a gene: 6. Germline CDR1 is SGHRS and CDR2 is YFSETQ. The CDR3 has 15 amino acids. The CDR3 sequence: CASSLGQGLDYEQYF. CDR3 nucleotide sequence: TGCGCCAGCAGCTTGGGACAGGGTTTAGACTACGAGCAGTACTTC.

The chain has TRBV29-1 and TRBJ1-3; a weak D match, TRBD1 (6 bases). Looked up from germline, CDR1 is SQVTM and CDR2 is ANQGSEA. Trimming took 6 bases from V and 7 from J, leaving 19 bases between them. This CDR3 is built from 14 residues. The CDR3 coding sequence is TGCAGCGTGTTTACAGGGTATGAAGGGAACACCATATATTTT. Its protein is CSVFTGYEGNTIYF.

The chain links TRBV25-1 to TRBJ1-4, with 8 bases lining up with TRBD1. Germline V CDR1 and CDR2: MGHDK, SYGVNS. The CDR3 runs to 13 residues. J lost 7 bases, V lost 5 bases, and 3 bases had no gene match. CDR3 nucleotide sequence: TGTGCCAGCAGTCCCGGACAGGGTGAAAAACTGTTTTTT. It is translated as CASSPGQGEKLFF.

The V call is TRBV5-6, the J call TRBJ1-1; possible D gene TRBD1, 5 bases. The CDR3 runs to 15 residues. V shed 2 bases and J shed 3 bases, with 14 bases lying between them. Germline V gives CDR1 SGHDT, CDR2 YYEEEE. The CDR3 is CASSFGPGWDTEAFF. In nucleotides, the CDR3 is TGTGCCAGCAGCTTCGGTCCAGGGTGGGACACTGAAGCTTTCTTT. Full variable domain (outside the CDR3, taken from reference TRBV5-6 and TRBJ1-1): DAGVTQSPTHLIKTRGQQVTLRCSPKSGHDTVSWYQQALGQGPQFIFQYYEEEERQRGNFPDRFSGHQFPNYSSELNVNALLLGDSALYLCASSFGPGWDTEAFFGQGTRLTVV.

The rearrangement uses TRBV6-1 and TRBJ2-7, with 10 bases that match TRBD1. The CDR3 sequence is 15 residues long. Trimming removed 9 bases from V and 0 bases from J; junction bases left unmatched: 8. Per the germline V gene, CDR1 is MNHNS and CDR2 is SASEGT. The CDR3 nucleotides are TGTGCCAGGGGACCGGGACAGGGGACCTCCTACGAGCAGTACTTC. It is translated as CARGPGQGTSYEQYF.

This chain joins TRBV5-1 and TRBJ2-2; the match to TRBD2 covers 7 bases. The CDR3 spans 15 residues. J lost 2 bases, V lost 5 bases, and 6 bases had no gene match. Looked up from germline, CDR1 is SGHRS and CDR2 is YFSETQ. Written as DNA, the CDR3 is TGCGCCAGCAGACGGCTAGCGGAAAACACCGGGGAGCTGTTTTTT. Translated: CASRRLAENTGELFF.

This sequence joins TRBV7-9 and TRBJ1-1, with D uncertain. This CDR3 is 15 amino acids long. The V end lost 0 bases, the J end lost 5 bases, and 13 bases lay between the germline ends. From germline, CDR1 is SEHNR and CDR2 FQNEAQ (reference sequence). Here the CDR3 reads CASSLAGRIGTEAFF. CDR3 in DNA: TGTGCCAGCAGCTTAGCCGGCAGGATTGGTACTGAAGCTTTCTTT.

CDR3 loop: CASSPSDFRWLNEQFF. CDR3 bases: TGTGCCAGCAGCCCTAGCGACTTTAGGTGGTTGAATGAGCAGTTCTTC. V gene TRBV5-4 combines with J gene TRBJ2-1; D is perhaps TRBD2 (6 bases). V lost 4 bases to trimming and J lost 7 bases, with 21 bases between them. The CDR3 has 16 amino acids. The germline gives CDR1 SGHNT, CDR2 YYREEE (reference sequence).

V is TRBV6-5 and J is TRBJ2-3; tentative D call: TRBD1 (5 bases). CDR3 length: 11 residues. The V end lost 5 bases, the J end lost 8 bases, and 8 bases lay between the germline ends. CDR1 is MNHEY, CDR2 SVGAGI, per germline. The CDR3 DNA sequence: TGTGCCAGCAGTCAGGGTGGTACGCAGTATTTT. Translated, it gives CASSQGGTQYF.

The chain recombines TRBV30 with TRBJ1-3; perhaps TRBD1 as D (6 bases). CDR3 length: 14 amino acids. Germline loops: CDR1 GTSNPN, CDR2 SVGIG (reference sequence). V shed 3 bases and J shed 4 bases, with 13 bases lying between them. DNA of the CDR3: TGTGCCTGGAGCGGCAGGGGAGGAGGAAACACCATATATTTT. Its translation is CAWSGRGGGNTIYF.

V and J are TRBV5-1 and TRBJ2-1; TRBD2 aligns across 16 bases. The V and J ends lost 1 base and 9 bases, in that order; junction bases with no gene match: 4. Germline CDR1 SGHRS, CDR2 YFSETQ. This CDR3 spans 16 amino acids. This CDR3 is CASSLTGLAGGGEQFF. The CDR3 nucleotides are TGCGCCAGCAGCTTGACGGGACTAGCGGGAGGGGGTGAGCAGTTCTTC.

CDR3 protein: CASSPLQTGTRQPQHF. The DNA for the CDR3 is TGTGCCAGTAGTCCACTTCAGACGGGGACCCGGCAGCCCCAGCATTTT. This sequence joins TRBV19 and TRBJ1-5, with D perhaps TRBD1 (5 bases). This CDR3 has 16 amino acids. The V and J ends lost 5 bases and 7 bases respectively, with 21 bases between them. Germline V gene lookup returns CDR1 LNHDA and CDR2 SQIVND (reference sequence).

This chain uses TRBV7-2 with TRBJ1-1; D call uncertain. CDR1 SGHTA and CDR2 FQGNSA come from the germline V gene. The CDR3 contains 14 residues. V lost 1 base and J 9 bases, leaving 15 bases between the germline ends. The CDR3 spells CASSLGEGIGKAFF. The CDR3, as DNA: TGTGCCAGCAGCTTAGGGGAGGGAATAGGGAAAGCTTTCTTT.

The CDR3 region has the DNA TGTGCCAGCAGGTTACAGGGTTGGGGGAACACTGAAGCTTTCTTT. Translation: CASRLQGWGNTEAFF. The rearrangement uses TRBV6-1 and TRBJ1-1; tentative D call: TRBD1 (6 bases). Looked up from germline, CDR1 is MNHNS and CDR2 is SASEGT. V was clipped by 6 bases and J by 1 base, with 15 bases between them. The CDR3 is 15 amino acids.

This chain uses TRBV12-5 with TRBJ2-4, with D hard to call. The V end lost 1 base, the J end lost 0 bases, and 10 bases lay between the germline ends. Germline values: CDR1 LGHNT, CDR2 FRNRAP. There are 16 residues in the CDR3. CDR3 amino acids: CASGLDNGIAKNIQYF. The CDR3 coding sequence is TGTGCTAGTGGTTTGGATAATGGGATAGCCAAAAACATTCAGTACTTC.

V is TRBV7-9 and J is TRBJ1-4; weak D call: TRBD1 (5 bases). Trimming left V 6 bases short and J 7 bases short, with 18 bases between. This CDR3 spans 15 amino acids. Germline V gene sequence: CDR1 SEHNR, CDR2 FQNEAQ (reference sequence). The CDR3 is CASRGPGLSLEKLFF. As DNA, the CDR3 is TGTGCCAGCAGGGGCCCAGGGCTGTCCCTTGAAAAACTGTTTTTT.

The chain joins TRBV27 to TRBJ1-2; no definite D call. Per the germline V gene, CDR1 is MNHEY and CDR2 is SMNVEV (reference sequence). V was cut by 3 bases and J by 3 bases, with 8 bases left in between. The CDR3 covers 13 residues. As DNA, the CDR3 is TGTGCCAGCAGTTTGGGCGGATACTATGGCTACACCTTC. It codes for CASSLGGYYGYTF.

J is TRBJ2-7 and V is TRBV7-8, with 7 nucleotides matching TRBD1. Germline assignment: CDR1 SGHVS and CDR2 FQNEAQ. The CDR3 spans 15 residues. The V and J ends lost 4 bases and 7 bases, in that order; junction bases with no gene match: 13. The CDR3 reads CASSSARDSAGEQYF. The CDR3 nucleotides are TGTGCCAGCAGCTCGGCGAGGGACAGTGCGGGTGAGCAGTACTTC.

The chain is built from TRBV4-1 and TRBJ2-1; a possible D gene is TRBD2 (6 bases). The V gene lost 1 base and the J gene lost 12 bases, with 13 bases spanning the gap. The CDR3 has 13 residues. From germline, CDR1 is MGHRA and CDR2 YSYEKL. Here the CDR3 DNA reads TGCGCCAGCAGCCAAGGTACGGGAGTAGGGCAGTTCTTC. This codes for CASSQGTGVGQFF.

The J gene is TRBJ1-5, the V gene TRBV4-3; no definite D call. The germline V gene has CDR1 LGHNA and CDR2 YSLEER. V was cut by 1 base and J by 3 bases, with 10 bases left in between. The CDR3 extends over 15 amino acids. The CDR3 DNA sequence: TGCGCCAGCAGCCAAGCGGACGGACCCAATCAGCCCCAGCATTTT. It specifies CASSQADGPNQPQHF.

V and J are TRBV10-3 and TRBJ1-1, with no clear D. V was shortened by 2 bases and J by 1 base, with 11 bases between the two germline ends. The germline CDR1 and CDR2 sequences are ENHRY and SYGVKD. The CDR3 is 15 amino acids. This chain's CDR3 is CAISENPVQNTEAFF. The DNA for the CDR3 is TGTGCCATCAGTGAGAATCCAGTACAGAACACTGAAGCTTTCTTT.

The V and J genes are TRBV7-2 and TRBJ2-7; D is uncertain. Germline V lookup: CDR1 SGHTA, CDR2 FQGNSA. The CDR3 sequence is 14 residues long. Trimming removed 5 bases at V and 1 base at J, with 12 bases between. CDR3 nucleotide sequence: TGTGCCAGCAGCCCCCGACATGAATCCTACGAGCAGTACGTC. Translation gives CASSPRHESYEQYV.

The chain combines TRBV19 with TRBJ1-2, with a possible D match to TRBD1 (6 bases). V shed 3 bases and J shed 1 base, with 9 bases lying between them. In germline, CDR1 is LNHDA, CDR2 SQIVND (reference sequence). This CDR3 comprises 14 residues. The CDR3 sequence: CASSIAGDNYGYTF. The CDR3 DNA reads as TGTGCCAGTAGTATTGCAGGGGATAACTATGGCTACACCTTC. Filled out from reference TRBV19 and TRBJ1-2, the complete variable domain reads DGGITQSPKYLFRKEGQNVTLSCEQNLNHDAMYWYRQDPGQGLRLIYYSQIVNDFQKGDIAEGYSVSREKKESFPLTVTSAQKNPTAFYLCASSIAGDNYGYTFGSGTRLTVV.